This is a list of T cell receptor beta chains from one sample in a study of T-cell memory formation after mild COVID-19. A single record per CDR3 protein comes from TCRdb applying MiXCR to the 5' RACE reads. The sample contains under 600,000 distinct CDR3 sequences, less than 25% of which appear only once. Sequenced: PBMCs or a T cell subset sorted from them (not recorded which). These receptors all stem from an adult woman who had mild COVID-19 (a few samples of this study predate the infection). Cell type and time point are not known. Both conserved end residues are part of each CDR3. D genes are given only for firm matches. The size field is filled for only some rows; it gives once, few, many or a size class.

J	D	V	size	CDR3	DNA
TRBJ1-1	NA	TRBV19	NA	CASLTGANTEAFF	TGTGCCAGTCTCACGGGGGCGAACACTGAAGCTTTCTTT
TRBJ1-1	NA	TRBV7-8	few	CASSLEQGGEAFF	TGTGCCAGCAGCTTAGAACAGGGAGGGGAAGCTTTCTTT
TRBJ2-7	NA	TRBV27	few	CASARSVNTYEQYF	TGTGCCAGCGCCCGGTCAGTGAACACCTACGAGCAGTACTTC
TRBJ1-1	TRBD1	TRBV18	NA	CASSPLDRGSLGGEAFF	TGTGCCAGCTCACCACTGGACAGGGGGAGTCTCGGGGGTGAAGCTTTCTTT
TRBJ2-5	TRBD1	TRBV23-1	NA	CASSQTGCTQYF	TGCGCCAGCAGTCAGACAGGGTGTACCCAGTACTTC
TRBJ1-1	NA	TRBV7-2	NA	CASSSTYRDTEAFF	TGTGCCAGCAGCTCAACTTACAGGGACACTGAAGCTTTCTTT
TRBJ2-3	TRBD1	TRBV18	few	CASSRGQSTPTDTQYF	TGTGCCAGCTCTAGGGGACAGAGCACCCCCACAGATACGCAGTATTTT
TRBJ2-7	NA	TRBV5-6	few	CASSLLAGPKEQYF	TGTGCCAGCAGCTTGTTGGCAGGCCCTAAAGAGCAGTACTTC
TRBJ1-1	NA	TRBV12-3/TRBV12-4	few	CASSPSGVDTEAFF	TGTGCCAGCAGCCCCTCAGGGGTGGACACTGAAGCTTTCTTT
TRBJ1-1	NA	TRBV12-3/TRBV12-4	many	CASSSKQGGLDEAFF	TGTGCCAGCAGTTCCAAACAGGGTGGGTTGGATGAAGCTTTCTTT
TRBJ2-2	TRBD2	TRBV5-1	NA	CASSTGTSGGLWNTGELFF	TGCGCCAGCAGCACGGGGACTAGCGGGGGCCTCTGGAACACCGGGGAGCTGTTTTTT
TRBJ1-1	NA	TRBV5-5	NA	CASSLSGWGNTEAFF	TGTGCCAGCAGCTTGTCGGGGTGGGGGAACACTGAAGCTTTCTTT
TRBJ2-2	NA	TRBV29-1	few	CSTPRQGTGELFF	TGCAGCACCCCCAGGCAGGGGACCGGGGAGCTGTTTTTT
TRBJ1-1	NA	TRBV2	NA	CASSSQGKATEAFF	TGTGCCAGCAGCTCTCAGGGAAAGGCCACTGAAGCTTTCTTT
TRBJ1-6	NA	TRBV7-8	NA	CASSLVAAPNSPLHF	TGTGCCAGCAGCTTAGTGGCCGCTCCAAATTCACCCCTCCACTTT
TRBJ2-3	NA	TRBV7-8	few	CASSLVGMSQYF	TGTGCCAGCAGCTTAGTGGGGATGTCGCAGTATTTT
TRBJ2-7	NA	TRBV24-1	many	CAPSYEQYF	TGTGCCCCAAGTTACGAGCAGTACTTC
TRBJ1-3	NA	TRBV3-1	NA	CASSQRGFSGNTIYF	TGTGCCAGCAGCCAACGGGGCTTCTCTGGAAACACCATATATTTT
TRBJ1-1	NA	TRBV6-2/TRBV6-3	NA	CASSWQGGTEAFF	TGTGCCAGCAGTTGGCAGGGAGGGACTGAAGCTTTCTTT
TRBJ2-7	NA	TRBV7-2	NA	CASSHQTGVYEQYF	TGTGCCAGCAGCCACCAGACAGGAGTCTACGAGCAGTACTTC
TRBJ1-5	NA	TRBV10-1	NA	CASSESKTIRAGRCSNQPQHF	TGCGCCAGCAGTGAGTCGAAGACGATCCGGGCAGGCCGATGTAGCAATCAGCCCCAGCATTTT